One sample yielded the 18 T cell receptor beta chains listed below, sequenced in a study of blood T cell repertoires in COVID-19. Measured with immunoSEQ multiplex PCR; TCRdb has only the in-frame clones, and not every one. The table shows about 98,000 clones, with roughly 92% occurring only once. The sequenced sample consisted of peripheral blood. These receptors originate from a woman between 45 and 65 years old with COVID-19, enrolled during active disease.

The rearrangement links TRBV27 to TRBJ1-2; 8 bases fit TRBD1. The germline CDR1 and CDR2 sequences are MNHEY and SMNVEV (reference sequence). The CDR3 sequence is 15 residues long. The V segment lost 5 bases and the J segment 4 bases; nucleotides outside the gene matches: 9. The DNA for the CDR3 is TGTGCCAGCAGTCTCACACCGGGACAGGTCTATGGCTACACCTTC. Its protein product is CASSLTPGQVYGYTF.

This clone was seen more than once but under ten times. CDR3 amino acids: CASSETDRGTFVGNQPQHF. The CDR3 nucleotides are TGTGCCAGCAGTGAAACGGACAGGGGAACGTTTGTAGGCAATCAGCCCCAGCATTTT. The chain carries TRBV2 and TRBJ1-5, with 9 positions matching TRBD1. This CDR3 contains 19 residues. Germline assignment: CDR1 SNHLY and CDR2 FYNNEI. With V trimmed by 2 bases and J by 2 bases, 13 bases remained unmatched.

The chain couples TRBV5-8 to TRBJ1-4; 7 nucleotides agree with TRBD1. CDR1 is SGHTS, CDR2 YDEGEE, per germline. J lost 7 bases, V lost 7 bases, and 10 bases had no gene match. The CDR3 extends over 14 amino acids. CDR3 amino acids: CASGQTGAGEKLFF. In DNA form, the CDR3 reads TGTGCCAGCGGCCAAACAGGGGCTGGTGAAAAACTGTTTTTT.

The rearrangement links TRBV7-2 to TRBJ1-1; D is undetermined. The germline V gene encodes CDR1 SGHTA and CDR2 FQGNSA. This CDR3 has 12 amino acids. Trimming left V 1 base short and J 7 bases short, with 7 bases between. CDR3 sequence reads: CASSLGTHEAFF. The CDR3 DNA reads TGTGCCAGCAGCTTAGGAACACATGAAGCTTTCTTT.

The chain's CDR3 is CASSYSRASGVRNYGYTF. In DNA, the CDR3 is TGTGCCAGCAGTTACTCGAGAGCATCGGGGGTACGGAACTATGGCTACACCTTC. The J gene is TRBJ1-2, the V gene TRBV6-2 or TRBV6-3, with D possibly TRBD1 on 5 matching bases. This CDR3 is built from 18 residues. CDR1 is MNHEY, CDR2 SVGEGT, per germline. Trimming left V 0 bases short and J 2 bases short, with 19 bases between.

The CDR3 sequence is CAWSVSGGHAFF. The CDR3 nucleotides are TGTGCCTGGAGTGTCTCAGGGGGCCATGCTTTCTTT. The rearrangement uses TRBV30 and TRBJ1-1; 8 positions agree with TRBD1. Germline CDR1 and CDR2: GTSNPN and SVGIG (reference sequence). CDR3 size: 12 residues. V lost 0 bases, J lost 11 bases, and 5 bases stayed unmatched.

The V call is TRBV11-2, the J call TRBJ1-2; D call uncertain. The CDR3 sequence is 13 residues long. Germline V gene lookup returns CDR1 SGHAT and CDR2 FQNNGV. V was pared by 3 bases and J by 4 bases, with 9 bases between. This CDR3 reads CASSLDGLYGYTF. DNA for the CDR3: TGTGCCAGCAGCTTGGACGGACTCTATGGCTACACCTTC.

This chain uses TRBV5-1 with TRBJ1-6, with 7 bases that match TRBD1. The CDR3 has 16 residues. Germline V gene sequence: CDR1 SGHRS, CDR2 YFSETQ. Unmatched junction bases numbered 10, after V lost 2 bases and J lost 8 bases. CDR3: CASSFGQAIRDSPLHF. The CDR3 bases are TGCGCCAGCAGCTTTGGACAGGCCATTCGCGATTCACCCCTCCACTTT.

The V gene is TRBV6-6, the J gene TRBJ1-2, with TRBD1 matching 7 bases. V lost 7 bases, J lost 6 bases, and 8 bases stayed unmatched. CDR1 is MNHNY, CDR2 SVGAGI, per germline (reference sequence). The CDR3 covers 13 residues. CDR3 loop: CASTLMTGNGYTF. CDR3 nucleotide sequence: TGTGCCAGCACCTTAATGACAGGGAATGGCTACACCTTC.

The V call is TRBV5-1, the J call TRBJ2-1; D perhaps matches TRBD2 (5 bases). V was shortened by 4 bases and J by 9 bases, with 17 bases between the two germline ends. The CDR3 spans 14 residues. Germline CDR1 and CDR2: SGHRS and YFSETQ. CDR3 sequence reads: CASSAPSLITEQFF. CDR3 sequence (DNA): TGCGCCAGCAGCGCCCCTAGCCTCATCACTGAGCAGTTCTTC. The full variable domain, with the rest looked up from reference TRBV5-1 and TRBJ2-1, is KAGVTQTPRYLIKTRGQQVTLSCSPISGHRSVSWYQQTPGQGLQFLFEYFSETQRNKGNFPGRFSGRQFSNSRSEMNVSTLELGDSALYLCASSAPSLITEQFFGPGTRLTVL.

The chain uses TRBV30 and TRBJ1-5; 7 bases are shared with TRBD1. CDR1 is GTSNPN, CDR2 SVGIG, per germline (reference sequence). This CDR3 region has 15 residues. After removal of 1 base from V and 4 bases from J, the junction contained 7 bases not matched to a gene. The chain's CDR3 is CAWSAPGTANQPQHF. DNA of the CDR3: TGTGCCTGGAGTGCCCCCGGGACAGCGAATCAGCCCCAGCATTTT.

The V call is TRBV7-2, the J call TRBJ1-5, with D uncertain. CDR3 length: 13 residues. Trimming took off 2 bases at V and 3 bases at J, with 5 bases between the two ends. Germline CDR1 SGHTA, CDR2 FQGNSA. CDR3 in DNA: TGTGCCAGCAGCTTAACATACAATCAGCCCCAGCATTTT. It codes for CASSLTYNQPQHF.

This clone was seen a single time. The junction departs from germline at one end; a sequencing error may be responsible. The gene calls are TRBV4-3 and TRBJ1-2; 8 bases are shared with TRBD1. CDR3 length: 13 amino acids. Germline CDR1 is LGHNA and CDR2 is YSLEER. CDR3 protein: CASSQDRGTGASF. The CDR3 bases are TGCGCCAGCAGCCAAGATCGGGGGACAGGCGCTTCCTTC.

V gene TRBV19 combines with J gene TRBJ2-2; tentative D call: TRBD1 (5 bases). This CDR3 comprises 14 residues. The V end was cut by 8 bases, the J end by 5 bases, with 15 bases between. The germline gives CDR1 LNHDA, CDR2 SQIVND (reference sequence). CDR3 sequence reads: CASSQSAGTGELFF. CDR3 nucleotides: TGTGCCAGTTCCCAGTCCGCAGGGACCGGGGAGCTGTTTTTT.

This clone is a singleton in its sample. V and J are TRBV5-1 and TRBJ1-1; 9 bases fit TRBD1. The germline V gene has CDR1 SGHRS and CDR2 YFSETQ. The length of the CDR3 is 14 residues. The trim removed 6 bases at V and 4 bases at J, leaving 7 bases unmatched. Written as DNA, the CDR3 is TGCGCCAGCACCCCGACAGGGGGGAGCACTGAAGCTTTCTTT. Protein: CASTPTGGSTEAFF.

The J gene is TRBJ1-4, the V gene TRBV7-3; perhaps TRBD1 as D (5 bases). The CDR3 has 19 amino acids. Trimming shortened V by 4 bases and J by 8 bases, and 29 bases separated the two germline ends. The germline V gene has CDR1 SGHTA and CDR2 FQGTGA. CDR3 bases: TGTGCCAGCAGCTCCACCCGAGACAGCCGTCTGTGTCTCGGGGAAAAACTGTTTTTT. As protein: CASSSTRDSRLCLGEKLFF.

The rearrangement links TRBV7-9 to TRBJ2-7; 12 bases align to TRBD2. With 3 bases clipped from V and 4 bases from J, the junction kept 1 base outside the gene matches. This CDR3 contains 14 residues. Germline loops: CDR1 SEHNR, CDR2 FQNEAQ (reference sequence). The CDR3 sequence: CASSFTSGGYEQYF. As DNA, the CDR3 is TGTGCCAGCAGCTTTACTAGCGGGGGGTACGAGCAGTACTTC. Complete variable domain (other parts from reference TRBV7-9 and TRBJ2-7): DTGVSQNPRHKITKRGQNVTFRCDPISEHNRLYWYRQTLGQGPEFLTYFQNEAQLEKSRLLSDRFSAERPKGSFSTLEIQRTEQGDSAMYLCASSFTSGGYEQYFGPGTRLTVT.

The chain links TRBV27 to TRBJ2-1, with D perhaps TRBD2 (5 bases). CDR1 MNHEY and CDR2 SMNVEV come from the germline V gene (reference sequence). The length of the CDR3 is 11 residues. The V end lost 5 bases, the J end lost 8 bases, and 7 bases lay between the germline ends. DNA for the CDR3: TGTGCCAGCAGTGCCGGGGATGAGCAGTTCTTC. It yields the protein CASSAGDEQFF.